This T cell receptor (beta chain) originates from a study of control samples from healthy donors and cancer patients. Profiled with immunoSEQ multiplex PCR; TCRdb holds only in-frame clones, not every one. The sample carries approximately 110,000 clones, roughly 91% recorded once. This CDR3 region has 15 residues. Trimming at V came to 2 bases and at J to 10 bases, leaving 8 bases not matched to a gene. Germline CDR1 and CDR2: MNHEY and SVGAGI. The chain has TRBV6-5 and TRBJ2-1; 10 bases fit TRBD2. The sequence was collected from a woman aged 45-65 years in good health. Material for sequencing was blood. CDR3 in amino acids: CASSYQGGLASEQFF. CDR3 sequence (DNA): TGTGCCAGCAGTTACCAGGGGGGACTAGCGTCGGAGCAGTTCTTC.